The clone carrying this TCR beta chain was recorded once. The same CDR3 also results from other DNA sequences found in this sample. This entry comes from a study of blood T cell repertoires in COVID-19. Study as a whole: The cDNA or gDNA used as material had been derived from T cells, B-cell-depleted T cells, or PBMCs.

CDR3 length: 15 amino acids. CDR1 is SGHRS and CDR2 is YFSETQ in the germline V gene. V shed 0 bases, J shed 4 bases, and the junction held 2 bases outside the gene matches. In terms of age and location, participants ranged from roughly 18 to 90 years and lived in around 22 US areas. In Cohort 3, a recovered donor had either two negative PCRs, clearance, or symptom resolution. In the original processing: Reference gene primer amplification yielded estimated nucleated cell counts. The data were produced by immunoSEQ multiplex PCR, yet TCRdb's version contains in-frame clones alone and is incomplete. Clone size and the V and J calls come from that table; the DNA yielded D and trimming. The sample shows around 280,000 clones, 87% of them seen only once.

The origin of this receptor is a woman in her 40s who had recovered from COVID-19. The sequenced sample consisted of PBMCs or T cells enriched from blood (not recorded which). This chain joins TRBV5-1 and TRBJ2-2; 8 bases match TRBD2. The CDR3 is CASSLGAGGTGELFF. CDR3 bases: TGCGCCAGCAGCTTGGGGGCGGGAGGCACCGGGGAGCTGTTTTTT.